There are many counts of the clone carrying this T cell receptor beta chain. Its antigen is still unknown. This sample was taken from a study of T cells in Graves' hyperthyroidism and ophthalmopathy. Study-level points and caveats: Ophthalmopathy, as predicted by the model, came a median roughly 6.3 months after the prediction. Blood also contained most expanded thyroid clonotypes above 0.001.

Amplified TCR beta CDR3 regions came from RNA transcripts. The HTBI primer set served for first-round RT-PCR of the TCR CDR3. MiXCR was run by TCRdb on the multiplex PCR reads, yielding one entry per CDR3 protein. The sample lists about 210,000 distinct CDR3 sequences, 17% seen once, with roughly 53% in the top ten. What was sequenced was blood. This receptor was taken from a man aged 50 to 59 with Graves' hyperthyroidism.

The CDR3 coding sequence is TGTGCCAGCAGCTTGGGGGAGGGCCTAGGGACCCAGTACTTC. As protein: CASSLGEGLGTQYF. The rearrangement links TRBV5-4 to TRBJ2-5; 7 bases are a match to TRBD2. Germline V gives CDR1 SGHNT, CDR2 YYREEE (reference sequence). The CDR3 spans 14 residues. Trimming cost V 0 bases and J 7 bases; bases outside gene matches: 6. Filled out from reference TRBV5-4 and TRBJ2-5, the complete variable domain reads ETGVTQSPTHLIKTRGQQVTLRCSSQSGHNTVSWYQQALGQGPQFIFQYYREEENGRGNFPPRFSGLQFPNYSSELNVNALELDDSALYLCASSLGEGLGTQYFGPGTRLLVL.